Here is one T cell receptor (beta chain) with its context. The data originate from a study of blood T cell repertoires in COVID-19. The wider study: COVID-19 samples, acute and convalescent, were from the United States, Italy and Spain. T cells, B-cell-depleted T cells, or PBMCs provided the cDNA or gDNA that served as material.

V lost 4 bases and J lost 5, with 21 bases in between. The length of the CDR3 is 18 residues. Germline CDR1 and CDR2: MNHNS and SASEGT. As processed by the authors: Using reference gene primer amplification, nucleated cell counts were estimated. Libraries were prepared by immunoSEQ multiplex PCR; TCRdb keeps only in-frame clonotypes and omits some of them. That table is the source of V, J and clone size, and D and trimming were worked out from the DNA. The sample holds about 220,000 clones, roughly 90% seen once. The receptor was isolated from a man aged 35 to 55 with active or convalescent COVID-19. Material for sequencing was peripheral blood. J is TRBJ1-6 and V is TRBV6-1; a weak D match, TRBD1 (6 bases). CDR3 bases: TGTGCCAGCAGTGCGTTCACCAGGGGATCTTGGGATAATTCACCCCTCCACTTT. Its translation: CASSAFTRGSWDNSPLHF.